The TCR beta chain under discussion was sequenced for a study of cytomegalovirus exposure and HLA in healthy donors. Study results and limitations: Follow-up analysis seemed to connect common viral pathogens with several of the most significant clusters identified. Some V segments, including TRBV6-2 and TRBV6-3, were excluded as indistinguishable. Among TCR sequences, most were rare, though some public TCRs appeared in many donors. Sequence variants that were highly shared formed a cluster that was likely a sequencing artifact.

It was with 60 Vbeta and 13 Jbeta primers that the PCR ran. Sequenced by immunoSEQ multiplex PCR; TCRdb stores in-frame clones only, minus some. The data hold roughly 100,000 clones, with 76% observed a single time. CDR3 length equals 17 residues. Germline CDR1 reads SGHNT; CDR2 reads YENEEA. Unmatched junction bases numbered 9, after V lost 2 bases and J lost 2 bases. As to this clone: Its antigen is not identified.

The chain has TRBV11-3 and TRBJ2-1; 7 bases match TRBD1. The clonotype comes from a middle-aged man in good health and CMV-seropositive. The sequenced sample consisted of PBMCs. CDR3 nucleotides: TGTGCCAGCAGCTTAAGGCCCAACAGGGGTGCCTACAATGAGCAGTTCTTC. The encoded protein is CASSLRPNRGAYNEQFF.